The present TCR beta chain was sequenced within a study of CD4 and CD8 cells across lung adenocarcinoma regions. The CDR3 is 18 amino acids. Germline assignment: CDR1 SGHAT and CDR2 FQNNGV. V lost 5 bases and J lost 4; bases outside the gene matches: 13. The patients had localized lung adenocarcinoma, a non-small cell subtype. TCRdb reprocessed the PCR reads via MiXCR and lists one record per CDR3 protein. The sample holds roughly 19,000 distinct CDR3 sequences; roughly 51% are singletons and the top ten take approximately 60%. This sequence was found in a female donor with lung adenocarcinoma. The CD4 and CD8 labels of this study may be unreliable. Sequenced: CD8+ T cells from the center of a lung tumor. The chain combines TRBV11-2 with TRBJ2-5, with 13 bases matching TRBD2. CDR3: CASSEGTSGKTFVETQYF. The CDR3, as DNA: TGTGCCAGCAGCGAGGGGACTAGCGGGAAAACCTTCGTAGAGACCCAGTACTTC.